Below are 20 T cell receptor beta chains sequenced from a single sample in a study of T cell changes during pregnancy in multiple sclerosis. Only in-frame clones appear in the TCRdb table, and some are missing; sequencing was by immunoSEQ multiplex PCR. The table records about 52,000 clones, roughly nine tenths of them present only once. The input for sequencing was CD4+ T cells from peripheral blood mononuclear cells, taken before pregnancy. The source is a female donor with multiple sclerosis, enrolled in a pregnancy study.

In its sample, this clone was seen once. This sequence joins TRBV15 and TRBJ2-3; 9 bases map to TRBD1. Germline loops: CDR1 LNHNV, CDR2 YYDKDF (reference sequence). V lost 5 bases, J lost 5 bases, and 14 bases stayed unmatched. This CDR3 is built from 17 residues. This chain's CDR3 is CATSSHWTGDEGDTQYF. CDR3 DNA sequence: TGTGCCACCAGCTCGCACTGGACAGGGGACGAGGGAGATACGCAGTATTTT.

The chain employs TRBV2 and TRBJ1-5; no reliable D call. This CDR3 comprises 14 residues. Per the germline V gene, CDR1 is SNHLY and CDR2 is FYNNEI. V lost 1 base and J 0 bases, leaving 4 bases between the germline ends. CDR3 region: CASSEDTSNQPQHF. CDR3 in DNA: TGTGCCAGCAGTGAAGACACTAGCAATCAGCCCCAGCATTTT. Full variable domain (remainder filled in from reference TRBV2 and TRBJ1-5): EPEVTQTPSHQVTQMGQEVILRCVPISNHLYFYWYRQILGQKVEFLVSFYNNEISEKSEIFDDQFSVERPDGSNFTLKIRSTKLEDSAMYFCASSEDTSNQPQHFGDGTRLSIL.

The chain employs TRBV4-2 and TRBJ2-2; the match to TRBD1 covers 7 bases. This CDR3 region has 14 residues. From germline, CDR1 is LGHNA and CDR2 YNFKEQ. Germline trimming cut 3 bases from V and 6 bases from J; bases unmatched to any gene: 4. Here the CDR3 reads CASSHQQGPGELFF. In nucleotides, the CDR3 is TGTGCCAGCAGCCATCAACAGGGGCCCGGGGAGCTGTTTTTT.

The chain carries TRBV29-1 and TRBJ2-7; TRBD2 is a possible D gene (5 bases). CDR3 length: 14 amino acids. Germline lookup yields CDR1 SQVTM and CDR2 ANQGSEA. Trimming pared 5 bases from V and 2 bases from J, leaving 16 bases between. The CDR3 sequence is CSVRTNIGTYEQYF. CDR3 nucleotide sequence: TGCAGCGTTAGGACCAACATCGGGACCTACGAGCAGTACTTC.

This chain joins TRBV5-1 and TRBJ1-1, with TRBD1 as a possible D gene (5 bases). CDR1 is SGHRS, CDR2 YFSETQ, per germline. The CDR3 is 14 residues long. The V end lost 5 bases, the J end lost 5 bases, and 16 bases lay between the germline ends. The CDR3 DNA reads as TGCGCCAGCAGACCTCGGACACTCCGGACTGAAGCTTTCTTT. Amino acids: CASRPRTLRTEAFF. The whole variable domain, filled in from reference TRBV5-1 and TRBJ1-1, reads KAGVTQTPRYLIKTRGQQVTLSCSPISGHRSVSWYQQTPGQGLQFLFEYFSETQRNKGNFPGRFSGRQFSNSRSEMNVSTLELGDSALYLCASRPRTLRTEAFFGQGTRLTVV.

This chain joins TRBV18 and TRBJ1-2, with unresolved D. This CDR3 has 12 residues. V shed 3 bases and J shed 14 bases, with 16 bases lying between them. The germline V gene has CDR1 KGHSH and CDR2 LQKENI. Here the CDR3 reads CASSPPTGERTF. CDR3 bases: TGTGCCAGCTCACCCCCGACGGGCGAGCGGACCTTC. Combining the CDR3 with reference TRBV18 and TRBJ1-2 gives the whole variable domain NAGVMQNPRHLVRRRGQEARLRCSPMKGHSHVYWYRQLPEEGLKFMVYLQKENIIDESGMPKERFSAEFPKEGPSILRIQQVVRGDSAAYFCASSPPTGERTFGSGTRLTVV.

This clone was counted only a few times. Other DNA sequences in this specimen translate into the identical CDR3. This chain joins TRBV5-1 and TRBJ2-5, with 7 bases lining up with TRBD1. This CDR3 spans 15 amino acids. The V gene's germline CDR1 is SGHRS and CDR2 YFSETQ. Trimming took 0 bases from V and 1 from J; bases not matched to a gene: 3. The CDR3, as DNA: TGCGCCAGCAGCTTGGCCAGGACAGGCCAAGAGACCCAGTACTTC. This gives the protein CASSLARTGQETQYF.

This clone was recorded once. The V call is TRBV9, the J call TRBJ2-2; TRBD2 matches at 7 bases. The CDR3 length is 14 residues. CDR1 is SGDLS and CDR2 is YYNGEE in the germline V gene. V trimming: 4 bases; J trimming: 7 bases; junction bases outside the gene matches: 7. CDR3 amino acids: CASSLGPGGGELFF. For the CDR3, the DNA is TGTGCCAGCAGCTTGGGACCGGGGGGCGGGGAGCTGTTTTTT.

The rearrangement uses TRBV25-1 and TRBJ1-4; D gene unclear. Between the trimmed V and J ends, which lost 6 bases and 6 bases, there was a span of 17 bases. This CDR3 is built from 15 residues. Germline values: CDR1 MGHDK, CDR2 SYGVNS. DNA for the CDR3: TGTGCCAGCAGCCCCCGAGGAGCCCCAGATGAAAAACTGTTTTTT. Amino acids: CASSPRGAPDEKLFF.

The rearrangement links TRBV7-9 to TRBJ2-3; 12 nucleotides line up with TRBD2. The V gene's germline CDR1 is SEHNR and CDR2 FQNEAQ (reference sequence). The CDR3 extends over 17 amino acids. V was clipped by 1 base and J by 3 bases; unmatched bases: 5. CDR3 residues: CASSLGLAGGITDTQYF. The CDR3 bases are TGTGCCAGCAGCTTAGGCCTAGCGGGAGGGATTACAGATACGCAGTATTTT.

A single count supports this clone. The chain links TRBV28 to TRBJ1-4; weak D call: TRBD1 (5 bases). This CDR3 spans 13 amino acids. Germline V gives CDR1 MDHEN, CDR2 SYDVKM. Trimming took off 3 bases at V and 8 bases at J, with 10 bases between the two ends. CDR3 residues: CASSLADIEKLFF. The CDR3 bases are TGTGCCAGCAGTTTGGCGGACATCGAAAAACTGTTTTTT.

This rearrangement joins TRBV19 to TRBJ2-6; D is undetermined. Germline CDR1 is LNHDA and CDR2 is SQIVND (reference sequence). The CDR3 is made up of 15 amino acids. Trimming took off 4 bases at V and 1 base at J, with 8 bases between the two ends. The CDR3 here is CASSNRHSGANVLTF. The CDR3 nucleotides read TGTGCCAGTAGTAACCGACATTCTGGGGCCAACGTCCTGACTTTC. Drawing the rest from reference TRBV19 and TRBJ2-6, the complete variable domain is DGGITQSPKYLFRKEGQNVTLSCEQNLNHDAMYWYRQDPGQGLRLIYYSQIVNDFQKGDIAEGYSVSREKKESFPLTVTSAQKNPTAFYLCASSNRHSGANVLTFGAGSRLTVL.

V gene TRBV21-1 combines with J gene TRBJ2-7; the D call TRBD1 from the table was never checked on the DNA. TRBV21-1 is listed as a pseudogene. This CDR3 is built from 15 residues. CDR3 nucleotide sequence: TGTGCCAGCAGTAAAGAAGGGGGGTCGGACAGGGGAAAGTACTTC. Translated, it gives CASSKEGGSDRGKYF.

The gene calls are TRBV6-1 and TRBJ2-7; maybe TRBD1 (5 bases). Trimming took 2 bases from V and 6 from J, leaving 11 bases between them. This CDR3 is 13 amino acids long. Per germline, CDR1 MNHNS and CDR2 SASEGT. The DNA for the CDR3 is TGTGCCAGCAGTGAATATCAAAGGGGCGAGCAGTACTTC. Translation: CASSEYQRGEQYF.

The chain couples TRBV27 to TRBJ1-2, with 7 positions matching TRBD1. The CDR3 is made up of 15 amino acids. Germline-derived CDR1 and CDR2 are MNHEY and SMNVEV (reference sequence). With V trimmed by 5 bases and J by 6 bases, 12 bases remained unmatched. The CDR3 DNA reads as TGTGCCAGCAGTCCCGAACAGGGGCCGTTACATGGCTACACCTTC. Its protein product is CASSPEQGPLHGYTF.

This sequence joins TRBV28 and TRBJ2-2; 8 bases are shared with TRBD1. The CDR3 length is 15 residues. J lost 1 base, V lost 6 bases, and 4 bases had no gene match. Per germline, CDR1 MDHEN and CDR2 SYDVKM. DNA of the CDR3: TGTGCCAGCAGGCCTGGGACAGGGAACACCGGGGAGCTGTTTTTT. It yields the protein CASRPGTGNTGELFF.

This clone was observed once. This CDR3 is CASGSRTGGRDEQYF. CDR3 nucleotides: TGTGCCAGCGGTTCCCGGACAGGCGGGCGAGACGAGCAGTACTTC. The chain links TRBV6-6 to TRBJ2-7, with 7 bases matching TRBD1. Trimming cost V 8 bases and J 5 bases; bases outside gene matches: 15. Germline V gene data show CDR1 as MNHNY and CDR2 as SVGAGI (reference sequence). The CDR3 sequence is 15 residues long.

The chain is built from TRBV28 and TRBJ1-2; D is perhaps TRBD1 (5 bases). This CDR3 has 16 residues. V lost 1 base to trimming and J lost 4 bases, with 16 bases between them. Germline V gene sequence: CDR1 MDHEN, CDR2 SYDVKM. DNA of the CDR3: TGTGCCAGCAGTTTATCCGACCGAACAGGACGCTATGGCTACACCTTC. This gives the protein CASSLSDRTGRYGYTF.

The count of this clone is one. The chain employs TRBV5-7 and TRBJ2-1; 8 bases match TRBD1. TRBV5-7 is recorded as an ORF, its role being uncertain. With 1 base clipped from V and 3 bases from J, the junction kept 15 bases outside the gene matches. The CDR3 runs to 19 residues. In DNA form, the CDR3 reads TGTGCCAGCAGCTTGTGTCAGGGGGCGACTAGGGGAATCTACAATGAGCAGTTCTTC. Its protein product is CASSLCQGATRGIYNEQFF.

The V and J genes are TRBV7-8 and TRBJ2-7, with 8 bases matching TRBD1. This CDR3 comprises 15 residues. The germline CDR1 and CDR2 sequences are SGHVS and FQNEAQ. V dropped 2 bases and J dropped 2; count of bases not matched to a gene: 5. The CDR3 DNA reads as TGTGCCAGCAGCTTAACAGGGGGTTTTACCTACGAGCAGTACTTC. It specifies CASSLTGGFTYEQYF. The full variable domain, in which reference TRBV7-8 and TRBJ2-7 provide the parts outside the CDR3, is GAGVSQSPRYKVAKRGQDVALRCDPISGHVSLFWYQQALGQGPEFLTYFQNEAQLDKSGLPSDRFFAERPEGSVSTLKIQRTQQEDSAVYLCASSLTGGFTYEQYFGPGTRLTVT.